This T cell receptor (beta chain) was identified in a study of Ad26.COV2.S vaccination and SARS-CoV-2 variants. Study as a whole: Ad26.COV2.S given intramuscularly, once or twice 56 days apart. Study-wide results and limits: Among vaccine recipients, spike-specific TCR breadth exceeded that of placebo recipients.

Some clones are missing from TCRdb's copy, which holds only in-frame ones; the method was immunoSEQ multiplex PCR. The sample holds hundreds of thousands of clones, 70% to 90% seen once. Treatment defined: some 20 received Ad26.COV2.S at low or high dose, single or two shots; roughly five received placebo; per-sample allocation not given. Samples came from day 63 after the first vaccine or placebo injection. Aged 18-55 years, donor was enrolled in Boston around 2020. Of note for this clone: Its matching antigen is unknown.

The starting material was peripheral blood, obtained in a trial of Ad26.COV2.S vaccine versus placebo. The receptor comes from a person between 18 and 59 years old who received the Ad26.COV2.S COVID-19 vaccine or a placebo.

The chain's CDR3 is CASSWTSGNNEQFF. CDR3 DNA sequence: TGTGCCAGCAGCTGGACTAGCGGGAACAATGAGCAGTTCTTC. The chain carries TRBV28 and TRBJ2-1; TRBD2 agrees at 12 bases. The CDR3 extends over 14 amino acids. Germline trimming cut 6 bases from V and 5 bases from J; bases unmatched to any gene: 2. Germline CDR1 MDHEN, CDR2 SYDVKM.